A single sample gave rise to the 32 T cell receptor beta chains below, sequenced in a study of CD8+ T cells in alopecia areata (dated by TCRdb to 2016 to 2019). The protocol used for the library was the immunoSEQ multiplex PCR assay. To provide template for TCR sequencing, every sample had RNA extracted and reverse transcribed into cDNA. TCRdb holds this immuneACCESS table with in-frame rearrangements only. Some clones are missing; in checked studies, unresolved V genes explain under half, and the rest has no known cause. This sample has about 300,000 clones in the table, none counted a single time. The ten largest clones take up 1.2% of the sample. Cells from mouse cutaneous lymph nodes were pooled, stained for CD4, CD8alpha, NKG2D, NKG2ACE and other markers, and then sorted on a BD Influx. Sequencing used CD4+ T cells sorted from a lymph node. The receptor set was obtained from a C3H/HeJ mouse with alopecia areata. With respect to MHC, this strain carries the haplotype H2-k.

This clone was picked up a small number of times. Genes and germline come from the mouse. The CDR3 end lies 4 residues beyond the end of the read and is filled in from the germline J gene. The chain carries TRBV1 and TRBJ2-7; 7 bases line up with TRBD2. The CDR3 contains 14 residues. Unmatched junction bases numbered 2, after V lost 0 bases and J lost 3 bases. Germline V lookup: CDR1 NSQYPW, CDR2 LRSPGD (reference sequence). CDR3 bases read: TGCACCTGCAGTGCAGAGGGGGGGGACTAT. Translated: CTCSAEGGDY. The full CDR3 protein is CTCSAEGGDYEQYF.

This clone was observed many times. Genes here carry mouse names. The CDR3 is cut off 4 residues early in the read; its end comes from the germline J gene. The V call is TRBV3, the J call TRBJ1-2; 7 bases agree with TRBD1. V shed 5 bases, J shed 4 bases, and the junction held 4 bases outside the gene matches. The CDR3 spans 13 residues. CDR1 is SNHLY and CDR2 is FYNGKV in the germline V gene (reference sequence). This CDR3 reads CASSPDRASDYTF. The DNA read from the CDR3 is TGTGCCAGCAGCCCAGACAGGGCCTCC.

This clone showed up just a few times. The listed genes are named as in mouse. The CDR3 extends 4 residues past the end of the read, so its final part is completed from the germline J gene. The chain links TRBV19 to TRBJ2-3; TRBD1 matches at 7 bases. The CDR3 is 15 residues long. Germline CDR1 is FNHDT and CDR2 is SITEND (reference sequence). The V and J ends lost 5 bases and 1 base, in that order; junction bases with no gene match: 7. The CDR3 sequence: CASSRTGDGAETLYF. The sequenced CDR3 bases are TGTGCCAGCAGCCGCACAGGGGACGGTGCAGAA.

This clone was observed a few times. Mouse gene names and germline throughout. The CDR3 end is not reached by the read, which stops 4 residues before it; the germline J gene fills it in. The sample contains more than one DNA sequence encoding this CDR3. The J gene is TRBJ1-1, the V gene TRBV19; D possibly corresponds to TRBD1 (5 bases). Germline V gene sequence: CDR1 FNHDT, CDR2 SITEND (reference sequence). V dropped 2 bases and J dropped 0 bases, with 8 bases sitting between them. The CDR3 runs to 14 residues. The sequenced CDR3 bases are TGTGCCAGCAGTATCCAGGGAACAAACACA. It codes for CASSIQGTNT. The CDR3 as a whole reads CASSIQGTNTEVFF.

This clone has only a few counts. The germline and genes are mouse ones. Coverage ceases 4 residues before the CDR3 finishes, and the germline J gene fills in the end. This chain links TRBV13-3 with TRBJ2-7; TRBD2 matches 10 bases. The junction had 4 bases not matched to a gene; V was cut back by 4 bases and J by 3 bases. This CDR3 spans 14 amino acids. Per germline, CDR1 NNHDY and CDR2 SYVADS. CDR3 DNA, as far as it was read: TGTGCCAGCAGTACGGGACTGGGGATCTAT. Its protein is CASSTGLGIY. The complete CDR3 protein is CASSTGLGIYEQYF.

This clone was counted only a few times. Gene labels here are mouse ones. The read ends 3 residues shy of where the CDR3 ends; the end is completed using the germline J gene. The chain links TRBV19 to TRBJ1-6; D gene ambiguous. TRBJ1-6 is treated as an ORF (open reading frame) with a function not yet certain. Germline V gene sequence: CDR1 FNHDT, CDR2 SITEND (reference sequence). This CDR3 contains 13 residues. V lost 6 bases and J 3 bases, leaving 7 bases between the germline ends. CDR3: CASTDIYNSPLYF. Partial CDR3 DNA: TGTGCCAGCACCGACATCTATAATTCGCCC.

Notes on this clone: The gene symbols are mouse symbols. CDR3 sequence: CAWSLGWGDTGQLYF. The sequenced part of the CDR3 DNA is TGTGCCTGGAGTCTCGGCTGGGGGGACACCGGG. The rearrangement links TRBV31 to TRBJ2-2; 8 bases are shared with TRBD2. The sequenced fragment ends 4 residues before the CDR3 boundary, so the rest is inferred from the germline J gene. Germline CDR1 reads GKSSPN; CDR2 reads SITVG. The CDR3 is 15 amino acids. V shed 0 bases, J shed 3 bases, and the junction held 3 bases outside the gene matches.

To note about this clone: The gene symbols are mouse symbols. Partial CDR3 DNA: TGTGCCAGCAGCCAAACAGGGAAGAGTCAAAAC. Translation: CASSQTGKSQN. The CDR3 reads in full as CASSQTGKSQNTLYF. V gene TRBV5 combines with J gene TRBJ2-4; D is possibly TRBD1 (6 bases). The CDR3 end falls 4 residues outside the read, so it is completed with the germline J gene. The ends were cut back, 2 bases at V and 0 bases at J, with 9 bases in the middle. Germline lookup yields CDR1 LGHNA and CDR2 YNLKQL (reference sequence). The CDR3 has 15 amino acids.

Regarding this clone: Each gene name is a mouse one. The read ends 4 residues before the CDR3 terminus; that terminus is restored from the germline J gene. This chain joins TRBV1 and TRBJ2-3; 8 bases line up with TRBD2. CDR1 NSQYPW and CDR2 LRSPGD come from the germline V gene (reference sequence). Trimming at V came to 5 bases and at J to 2 bases, leaving 6 bases not matched to a gene. CDR3 length: 15 amino acids. The DNA read from the CDR3 is TGCACCTGCAGTCCGGCTGGGGGGAATGCAGAA. Its translation is CTCSPAGGNAE. The CDR3 as a whole reads CTCSPAGGNAETLYF.

Comments on this clone: Germline and genes here are mouse. The part of the CDR3 DNA that was read is TGTGCCAGCAGTGATGTATGGGACAGGGGGGCCACCGGG. It yields the protein CASSDVWDRGATG. The CDR3, in full, reads CASSDVWDRGATGQLYF. The rearrangement uses TRBV13-1 and TRBJ2-2, with TRBD1 matching 11 bases. Read sequence stops 4 residues before the CDR3 end, and the germline J gene provides the missing end. V was pared by 0 bases and J by 4 bases, with 5 bases of the junction left unmatched. Germline CDR1 is NSHNY and CDR2 is SYGAGN. This CDR3 has 17 residues.

Concerning this clone itself: Any gene name here is a mouse gene name. The read stops 4 residues short of the end of the CDR3; the missing end is completed from the germline J gene. The chain links TRBV13-1 to TRBJ2-2; tentatively, D is TRBD1 (6 bases). The CDR3 loop spans 16 amino acids. Per the germline V gene, CDR1 is NSHNY and CDR2 is SYGAGN. V shed 3 bases and J shed 0 bases, with 12 bases lying between them. This CDR3 is CASSGGTNANTGQLYF. The CDR3 DNA, read in part, is TGTGCCAGCAGTGGTGGGACAAACGCAAACACCGGG.

This clone was detected a few times. Mouse germline and gene names are used. The read finishes 4 residues shy of the CDR3 end, and the germline J gene is used to complete it. The chain couples TRBV14 to TRBJ1-1, with D maybe TRBD1 (6 bases). This CDR3 region has 14 residues. The germline V gene encodes CDR1 SGHDT and CDR2 FRDEAV. V dropped 4 bases and J dropped 4 bases, with 14 bases sitting between them. CDR3 region: CASSPGQKGTEVFF. The sequenced CDR3 bases are TGTGCCAGCAGTCCCGGACAGAAGGGCACA. Variable domain in full (rest from reference TRBV14 and TRBJ1-1): EAGVTQSPRYAVLQEGQAVSFWCDPISGHDTLYWYQQPRDQGPQLLVYFRDEAVIDNSQLPSDRFSAVRPKGTNSTLKIQSAKQGDTATYLCASSPGQKGTEVFFGKGTRLTVV.

On this clone itself: The gene names given are mouse names. The read halts 4 residues ahead of the CDR3 end, with the missing end drawn from the germline J gene. The same CDR3 is also encoded by other DNA sequences in this sample. This chain connects TRBV31 to TRBJ2-1; possible D gene TRBD1, 5 bases. The CDR3 runs to 14 residues. V gave up 0 bases and J gave up 3 bases, with 9 bases separating them. Germline V gives CDR1 GKSSPN, CDR2 SITVG. CDR3 residues: CAWSLGQGYAEQFF. CDR3 bases read: TGTGCCTGGAGTCTCGGCCAGGGCTATGCT.

With respect to this clone: Genes and germline come from the mouse. The read halts 4 residues ahead of the CDR3 end, with the missing end drawn from the germline J gene. The chain carries TRBV5 and TRBJ2-7, with 8 bases matching TRBD2. Germline V gives CDR1 LGHNA, CDR2 YNLKQL (reference sequence). This CDR3 is 15 amino acids long. The CDR3 is CASSHPRTGSYEQYF. The DNA read from the CDR3 is TGTGCCAGCAGCCACCCCCGGACTGGGAGTTAT.

Only a few counts were recorded for this clone. The genes are named according to mouse. The read comes to an end 4 residues before the CDR3 does, leaving the germline J gene to fill in the end. This sequence joins TRBV31 and TRBJ2-1, with 7 bases fitting TRBD2. Germline V gives CDR1 GKSSPN, CDR2 SITVG. The CDR3 spans 13 residues. The CDR3: CARMGGPYAEQFF. The sequenced CDR3 bases are TGTGCGCGGATGGGGGGACCCTATGCT.

Only a few counts were recorded for this clone. Mouse germline and gene names are used. The read stops 4 residues short of the end of the CDR3; the missing end is completed from the germline J gene. V gene TRBV13-3 combines with J gene TRBJ2-5; 8 bases line up with TRBD2. The V gene's germline CDR1 is NNHDY and CDR2 SYVADS. The CDR3 totals 15 residues. The CDR3 sequence is CASSGTPGGRDTQYF. CDR3 DNA, as far as it was read: TGTGCCAGCAGTGGCACCCCTGGGGGGCGAGAC.

There are a few counts of this clone. Gene names are mouse gene names. The CDR3 end lies 4 residues beyond the end of the read and is filled in from the germline J gene. The chain is built from TRBV19 and TRBJ1-1; tentatively, D is TRBD1 (5 bases). Germline CDR1 reads FNHDT; CDR2 reads SITEND (reference sequence). This CDR3 has 12 residues. CDR3 bases read: TGTGCCAGCAGTCGAGGACATACA. It is translated as CASSRGHT. The CDR3 in full is CASSRGHTEVFF.

This clone was seen a handful of times. The gene symbols are mouse symbols. Sequencing ends 4 residues short of the CDR3 end; the germline J gene provides the rest. The genes are TRBV1 and TRBJ2-7, with a weak D call TRBD1 (6 bases). The CDR3 is 14 amino acids. CDR1 NSQYPW and CDR2 LRSPGD come from the germline V gene (reference sequence). The covered CDR3 bases are TGCACCTGCAGTGCAGATCGGGACAAATAT. Amino acids: CTCSADRDKY. From start to end, the CDR3 is CTCSADRDKYEQYF.

About this clone: Gene names are the mouse ones. CDR3 bases read: TGTGCCTGGAGCCCTGACAGGGTGGACTCC. As protein: CAWSPDRVDS. The full CDR3 sequence reads CAWSPDRVDSDYTF. This chain links TRBV31 with TRBJ1-2; 7 bases map to TRBD1. Read sequence stops 4 residues before the CDR3 end, and the germline J gene provides the missing end. Germline V lookup: CDR1 GKSSPN, CDR2 SITVG. V shed 3 bases, J shed 3 bases, and the junction held 7 bases outside the gene matches. The CDR3 spans 14 residues.

Regarding this clone: The listed genes are named as in mouse. Read coverage stops 4 residues before the CDR3 terminus; the germline J gene supplies the remainder. The V and J genes are TRBV19 and TRBJ2-3, with TRBD2 matching 7 bases. With 4 bases clipped from V and 0 bases from J, the junction kept 14 bases outside the gene matches. This CDR3 has 18 amino acids. The germline V gene encodes CDR1 FNHDT and CDR2 SITEND (reference sequence). The sequenced CDR3 bases are TGTGCCAGCAGTGTATACCCCCGACTGGGAACTAGTGCAGAA. Protein: CASSVYPRLGTSAE. The CDR3 in full is CASSVYPRLGTSAETLYF.

Only a few counts were recorded for this clone. Gene names and germline refer to mouse. The read gets to within 4 residues of the CDR3 end, and the germline J gene fills in the rest. Other nucleotide sequences from this sample produce the same CDR3. The V and J genes are TRBV5 and TRBJ2-5; D is possibly TRBD1 (6 bases). Germline-derived CDR1 and CDR2 are LGHNA and YNLKQL (reference sequence). This CDR3 has 13 amino acids. CDR3 DNA, as far as it was read: TGTGCCAGCAGCCAAACAGGGAAAGAC. The encoded protein is CASSQTGKD. The whole CDR3 sequence is CASSQTGKDTQYF.

About this clone: This may be a read error, as it is one base from a much larger clone. The genes and germline here are from mouse. The sequence runs out 4 residues before the end of the CDR3; the remainder is reconstructed from the germline J gene. The rearrangement uses TRBV13-3 and TRBJ1-2; 8 bases align to TRBD1. The length of the CDR3 is 13 residues. Germline V gives CDR1 NNHDY, CDR2 SYVADS. The junction had 1 base not matched to a gene; V was cut back by 4 bases and J by 2 bases. The CDR3 bases that were read are TGTGCCAGCAGTAACAGGGGGAACTCC. Protein product: CASSNRGNS. The full CDR3 sequence reads CASSNRGNSDYTF.

As concerns this clone: Genes and germline are mouse. The CDR3 goes on 4 residues after the read ends, and that part is filled in from the germline J gene. The chain couples TRBV1 to TRBJ1-2; TRBD1 matches at 9 bases. Germline CDR1 NSQYPW, CDR2 LRSPGD (reference sequence). The CDR3 spans 14 residues. The sequenced part of the CDR3 DNA is TGCACCTGCAGTGACAGGGGGCGCCGGTCC. Amino acid sequence: CTCSDRGRRS. Given in full, the CDR3 is CTCSDRGRRSDYTF. The entire variable domain, with the rest obtained from reference TRBV1 and TRBJ1-2, is as follows: VTLLEQNPRWRLVPRGQAVNLRCILKNSQYPWMSWYQQDLQKQLQWLFTLRSPGDKEVKSLPGADYLATRVTDTELRLQVANMSQGRTLYCTCSDRGRRSDYTFGSGTRLLVI.

This clone was detected a few times. Mouse germline and gene names are used. This sample includes further DNA sequences coding for the same CDR3. This chain's CDR3 is CASSEEGGGSDYTF. The DNA read from the CDR3 is TGTGCCAGCAGTGAAGAAGGGGGCGGCTCC. The V and J genes are TRBV13-1 and TRBJ1-2, with 7 bases identical to TRBD1. The CDR3 end falls 4 residues outside the read, so it is completed with the germline J gene. This CDR3 has 14 residues. Trimming took 2 bases from V and 4 from J; bases not matched to a gene: 5. Germline V gives CDR1 NSHNY, CDR2 SYGAGN.

This clone was detected a few times. Mouse gene names and germline throughout. The CDR3 bases that were read are TGTGCCAGCGGTGATCCAGGGCCGGCA. The encoded protein is CASGDPGPA. The whole CDR3 reads CASGDPGPAEVFF. This chain connects TRBV13-2 to TRBJ1-1; maybe TRBD1 (5 bases). The sequence runs out 4 residues before the end of the CDR3; the remainder is reconstructed from the germline J gene. The CDR3 has 13 amino acids. The germline gives CDR1 NNHNN, CDR2 SYGAGS (reference sequence).

Remarks on this clone: Genes and germline are mouse. The CDR3 goes on 4 residues after the read ends, and that part is filled in from the germline J gene. This specimen includes other DNA sequences encoding the same CDR3. The rearrangement links TRBV13-1 to TRBJ2-3; 8 bases agree with TRBD2. This CDR3 has 13 residues. V trimming: 3 bases; J trimming: 3 bases; junction bases outside the gene matches: 0. CDR1 and CDR2 (germline): NSHNY, SYGAGN. The CDR3 sequence is CASSGTGAETLYF. The DNA read from the CDR3 is TGTGCCAGCAGTGGGACTGGGGCAGAA.

Details on this clone: The genes are named according to mouse. The read ends 4 residues before the CDR3 terminus; that terminus is restored from the germline J gene. The sample holds other DNA sequences that translate to the same CDR3. V gene TRBV5 combines with J gene TRBJ2-3, with D unclear. The CDR3 is 14 residues long. CDR1 and CDR2 (germline): LGHNA, YNLKQL (reference sequence). The V end was cut by 3 bases, the J end by 0 bases, with 7 bases between. The CDR3 reads CASSQGNSAETLYF. The part of the CDR3 DNA that was read is TGTGCCAGCAGCCAGGGGAATAGTGCAGAA.

Comments on this clone: These gene names are mouse names. The DNA ends 4 residues before the CDR3 does, and the rest of the CDR3 is filled in from the germline J gene. Other DNA sequences in this sample translate to the same CDR3. The chain joins TRBV1 to TRBJ2-7; tentatively, D is TRBD1 (5 bases). Germline CDR1 is NSQYPW and CDR2 is LRSPGD (reference sequence). This CDR3 contains 11 residues. The part of the CDR3 DNA that was read is TGCACCTGCAGTGCCAGGGAT. Translation gives CTCSARD. The whole CDR3 protein is CTCSARDEQYF.

On this clone: Here the gene names and germline are mouse. This same CDR3 is encoded by further DNA sequences in the sample. CDR3 bases read: TGTGCCAGCGGTGGTGGACTGGGGGGGCGAGAT. This translates into CASGGGLGGRD. The full-length CDR3 reads as CASGGGLGGRDEQYF. The V call is TRBV13-2, the J call TRBJ2-7; the match to TRBD2 covers 13 bases. The missing CDR3 end, 4 residues past where the read stops, is filled in from the germline J gene. Per the germline V gene, CDR1 is NNHNN and CDR2 is SYGAGS (reference sequence). CDR3 length: 15 residues.

This clone has more than one count but fewer than ten. Since a much larger clone is just one base distant, this may be a read error. The genes are named according to mouse. With the read ending 4 residues before the CDR3 end, the germline J gene is used to fill in that end. This chain uses TRBV19 with TRBJ2-3, with TRBD2 identical over 8 bases. Looked up from germline, CDR1 is FNHDT and CDR2 is SITEND (reference sequence). This CDR3 comprises 15 residues. The trim removed 4 bases at V and 0 bases at J, leaving 4 bases unmatched. CDR3 region: CASSVTGASAETLYF. CDR3 DNA (partial): TGTGCCAGCAGTGTGACTGGGGCTAGTGCAGAA.

This clone was seen a handful of times. The genes are named according to mouse. The CDR3 end is not reached by the read, which stops 4 residues before it; the germline J gene fills it in. Distinct nucleotide sequences in the sample also encode this CDR3. The chain combines TRBV19 with TRBJ2-1, with D maybe TRBD1 (6 bases). Trimming pared 2 bases from V and 4 bases from J, leaving 10 bases between. CDR1 and CDR2 (germline): FNHDT, SITEND (reference sequence). The CDR3 sequence is 14 residues long. CDR3 protein: CASSIPGQYAEQFF. The CDR3 bases that were read are TGTGCCAGCAGTATTCCCGGACAGTATGCT.

Worth noting for this clone: Mouse germline and gene names are used. The read is 4 residues too short to cover the CDR3 end, so that end is filled in from the germline J gene. This chain joins TRBV5 and TRBJ2-2, with a tentative D call TRBD2 (5 bases). The CDR3 consists of 16 residues. The ends were cut back, 0 bases at V and 1 base at J, with 9 bases in the middle. Germline V gene data show CDR1 as LGHNA and CDR2 as YNLKQL (reference sequence). CDR3 region: CASSQEPGLNTGQLYF. CDR3 DNA (partial): TGTGCCAGCAGCCAAGAGCCTGGGCTAAACACCGGG.